These 25 T cell receptor beta chains were sequenced from one sample in a study of blood T cell repertoires in COVID-19. Only in-frame clones appear in the TCRdb table, and some are missing; sequencing was by immunoSEQ multiplex PCR. The repertoire holds a few hundred thousand clones, with approximately 82% as singletons. Sequencing input: PBMCs or T cells enriched from blood (not recorded which). The source of these receptors is a man aged 35-49 years who had recovered from COVID-19.

The V call is TRBV6-2 or TRBV6-3, the J call TRBJ1-3; D uncertain. Per the germline V gene, CDR1 is MNHEY and CDR2 is SVGEGT. The CDR3 spans 15 residues. The V end was cut by 6 bases, the J end by 0 bases, with 12 bases between. The CDR3 is CASSRPGSSGNTIYF. CDR3 nucleotides: TGTGCCAGCAGCCGACCGGGGAGCTCTGGAAACACCATATATTTT.

V is TRBV11-3 and J is TRBJ2-7, with D uncertain. The CDR3 covers 9 residues. Trimming took off 8 bases at V and 9 bases at J, with 8 bases between the two ends. Germline CDR1 and CDR2: SGHNT and YENEEA. The CDR3 DNA is TGTGCCAGCGGTTTCGGGCAGTACTTC. Protein sequence: CASGFGQYF.

The DNA of the CDR3 is TGTGCCACGCTGGTGGACTTTAACACCGGGGAGCTGTTTTTT. It codes for CATLVDFNTGELFF. The chain links TRBV6-5 to TRBJ2-2; weak D call: TRBD2 (5 bases). This CDR3 comprises 14 residues. Per the germline V gene, CDR1 is MNHEY and CDR2 is SVGAGI. V lost 10 bases, J lost 2 bases, and 14 bases lay in between.

In nucleotides, the CDR3 is TGTGCCTCCATGGGGGAGGAGGAGCAGTACTTC. Protein: CASMGEEEQYF. The V call is TRBV27, the J call TRBJ2-7; a weak D match, TRBD2 (6 bases). Germline CDR1 and CDR2: MNHEY and SMNVEV (reference sequence). The CDR3 totals 11 residues. The ends were cut back, 11 bases at V and 7 bases at J, with 15 bases in the middle.

The chain is built from TRBV20-1 and TRBJ2-7; 9 nucleotides match TRBD1. V trimming: 3 bases; J trimming: 7 bases; junction bases outside the gene matches: 4. The CDR3 runs 12 residues. Germline CDR1 reads DFQATT; CDR2 reads SNEGSKA (reference sequence). The CDR3 DNA reads TGCAGTGCTAGTGGGACAGGGTGGGAGCAGTACTTC. It translates to CSASGTGWEQYF.

This clone was recorded only once. The V gene is TRBV14, the J gene TRBJ1-2; TRBD1 aligns across 7 bases. Trimming cost V 3 bases and J 5 bases; bases outside gene matches: 3. The CDR3 contains 13 residues. Germline V gene data show CDR1 as SGHDN and CDR2 as FVKESK. In DNA, the CDR3 is TGTGCCAGCAGCCAGCAGACAGGGTATGGCTACACCTTC. Translation gives CASSQQTGYGYTF.

V usage is TRBV28 and J usage is TRBJ1-1; unclear D gene. CDR1 is MDHEN and CDR2 is SYDVKM in the germline V gene. This CDR3 contains 13 residues. Trimming stripped 2 bases from V and 4 bases from J, with 8 bases between. Here the CDR3 reads CASSLRGGTEAFF. CDR3 bases: TGTGCCAGCAGTTTACGGGGAGGCACTGAAGCTTTCTTT.

The chain uses TRBV6-5 and TRBJ2-7; 11 nucleotides agree with TRBD1. Germline-derived CDR1 and CDR2 are MNHEY and SVGAGI. V shed 2 bases and J 5 bases; nucleotides not matched to a gene: 8. The CDR3 is 16 amino acids. The CDR3 here is CASSYPPGQGAHEQYF. Here the CDR3 DNA reads TGTGCCAGCAGTTACCCGCCAGGACAGGGGGCTCACGAGCAGTACTTC.

V is TRBV19 and J is TRBJ2-1; maybe TRBD1 (5 bases). This CDR3 contains 12 residues. With 8 bases removed from V and 7 bases from J, the gap between germline ends came to 12 bases. Germline values: CDR1 LNHDA, CDR2 SQIVND (reference sequence). CDR3 nucleotide sequence: TGTGCCAGTGGCGACAGTAATAATGAGCAGTTCTTC. It encodes CASGDSNNEQFF.

The chain couples TRBV3-1 (or the pseudogene TRBV3-2) to TRBJ1-5; D is uncertain. Germline V gives CDR1 LGHDT, CDR2 YNNKEL (reference sequence). The CDR3 has 15 amino acids. The V end lost 5 bases, the J end lost 1 base, and 12 bases lay between the germline ends. The CDR3 sequence: CASSSSGTSNQPQHF. CDR3 coding DNA: TGTGCCAGCAGCTCTTCCGGTACGAGCAATCAGCCCCAGCATTTT.

This chain uses TRBV18 with TRBJ1-4, with 7 bases matching TRBD1. V was pared by 5 bases and J by 2 bases, with 5 bases of the junction left unmatched. The CDR3 is 15 residues long. CDR1 KGHSH and CDR2 LQKENI come from the germline V gene. The DNA of the CDR3 is TGTGCCAGCTCAGACCTACAGGGGACTAATGAAAAACTGTTTTTT. Translating gives CASSDLQGTNEKLFF.

The V gene is TRBV9, the J gene TRBJ2-2; a possible D gene is TRBD2 (5 bases). This CDR3 region has 15 residues. CDR1 and CDR2 from the germline V gene are SGDLS and YYNGEE. V was clipped by 0 bases and J by 5 bases, with 11 bases between them. The CDR3 protein is CASSVASSGTGELFF. DNA for the CDR3: TGTGCCAGCAGCGTAGCCAGCTCGGGAACCGGGGAGCTGTTTTTT.

This clone was picked up a small number of times. The genes are TRBV5-1 and TRBJ1-5; no definite D call. Trimming stripped 4 bases from V and 0 bases from J, with 8 bases between. This CDR3 has 14 residues. Germline V CDR1 and CDR2: SGHRS, YFSETQ. CDR3 DNA sequence: TGCGCCAGCAGCCCCGGGTCTAGCAATCAGCCCCAGCATTTT. Protein product: CASSPGSSNQPQHF. The whole variable domain, filled in from reference TRBV5-1 and TRBJ1-5, reads KAGVTQTPRYLIKTRGQQVTLSCSPISGHRSVSWYQQTPGQGLQFLFEYFSETQRNKGNFPGRFSGRQFSNSRSEMNVSTLELGDSALYLCASSPGSSNQPQHFGDGTRLSIL.

The chain couples TRBV5-1 to TRBJ2-5; 9 bases agree with TRBD1. Germline V lookup: CDR1 SGHRS, CDR2 YFSETQ. The CDR3 contains 15 residues. With 6 bases clipped from V and 5 bases from J, the junction kept 11 bases outside the gene matches. As DNA, the CDR3 is TGCGCCAGCACTGATCCACAGGGGGCAGGGGAGACCCAGTACTTC. Its translation is CASTDPQGAGETQYF.

The CDR3 nucleotides are TGTGCCACCAGTGATCCCATGGACAGGGGTGGCTACACCTTC. As protein: CATSDPMDRGGYTF. The chain uses TRBV24-1 and TRBJ1-2; 9 bases agree with TRBD1. The CDR3 loop spans 14 amino acids. The germline CDR1 and CDR2 sequences are KGHDR and SFDVKD. With 3 bases clipped from V and 7 bases from J, the junction kept 5 bases outside the gene matches.

The J gene is TRBJ1-1, the V gene TRBV5-1; 7 bases agree with TRBD1. Germline V gene lookup returns CDR1 SGHRS and CDR2 YFSETQ. The CDR3 spans 15 residues. With 4 bases clipped from V and 0 bases from J, the junction kept 6 bases outside the gene matches. The CDR3 coding sequence is TGCGCCAGCAGCCAGGGGGGTCTTATGAACACTGAAGCTTTCTTT. Encoded protein: CASSQGGLMNTEAFF.

The chain employs TRBV7-3 and TRBJ1-2, with D possibly being TRBD1 (5 bases). Germline loops: CDR1 SGHTA, CDR2 FQGTGA. Trimming took off 2 bases at V and 5 bases at J, with 9 bases between the two ends. This CDR3 has 13 residues. The CDR3 reads CASSLDGGYGYTF. The CDR3 coding sequence is TGTGCCAGCAGCTTAGACGGGGGATATGGCTACACCTTC.

The CDR3, as DNA: TGTGCCAATTACAGGGGTACTGAAGCTTTCTTT. Its protein product is CANYRGTEAFF. This rearrangement joins TRBV19 to TRBJ1-1, with TRBD1 identical over 7 bases. Germline CDR1 is LNHDA and CDR2 is SQIVND (reference sequence). This CDR3 has 11 residues. V lost 10 bases, J lost 5 bases, and 4 bases stayed unmatched. The full variable domain, rest sourced from reference TRBV19 and TRBJ1-1, is DGGITQSPKYLFRKEGQNVTLSCEQNLNHDAMYWYRQDPGQGLRLIYYSQIVNDFQKGDIAEGYSVSREKKESFPLTVTSAQKNPTAFYLCANYRGTEAFFGQGTRLTVV.

The genes are TRBV11-3 and TRBJ2-1; TRBD1 matches 8 bases. Germline CDR1 is SGHNT and CDR2 is YENEEA. The V gene end was trimmed by 4 bases and the J gene end by 1 base; junction bases not matched to a gene: 3. The CDR3 is 15 residues long. CDR3 sequence reads: CASSSGQGSYNEQFF. For the CDR3, the DNA is TGTGCCAGCAGCTCAGGACAGGGATCCTACAATGAGCAGTTCTTC. Variable domain in full (rest from reference TRBV11-3 and TRBJ2-1): EAGVVQSPRYKIIEKKQPVAFWCNPISGHNTLYWYLQNLGQGPELLIRYENEEAVDDSQLPKDRFSAERLKGVDSTLKIQPAELGDSAVYLCASSSGQGSYNEQFFGPGTRLTVL.

V and J are TRBV11-3 and TRBJ2-3; no clear D. In germline, CDR1 is SGHNT, CDR2 YENEEA. V lost 9 bases and J 0 bases, leaving 10 bases between the germline ends. The length of the CDR3 is 13 residues. CDR3 protein: CASARLSTDTQYF. For the CDR3, the DNA is TGTGCCAGTGCGCGTCTGAGCACAGATACGCAGTATTTT.

The V gene is TRBV29-1, the J gene TRBJ2-5; 9 nucleotides line up with TRBD1. Germline CDR1 SQVTM, CDR2 ANQGSEA. Trimming cost V 6 bases and J 6 bases; bases outside gene matches: 2. CDR3 length equals 11 residues. As DNA, the CDR3 is TGCAGCGTGGGACAGGGTCAGACCCAGTACTTC. Amino acids: CSVGQGQTQYF.

The V call is TRBV14, the J call TRBJ2-7; 7 bases agree with TRBD1. Trimming removed 2 bases from V and 2 bases from J; junction bases left unmatched: 6. The CDR3 consists of 15 residues. Germline loops: CDR1 SGHDN, CDR2 FVKESK. This CDR3 is CASSQLEGAAYEQYF. CDR3 sequence (DNA): TGTGCCAGCAGCCAACTTGAGGGGGCAGCCTACGAGCAGTACTTC.

This chain connects TRBV5-1 to TRBJ2-7, with D possibly TRBD2 on 5 matching bases. This CDR3 has 14 amino acids. The germline V and J ends were trimmed by 0 bases and 2 bases, with 9 bases remaining between them. Germline V gene sequence: CDR1 SGHRS, CDR2 YFSETQ. The CDR3 bases are TGCGCCAGCAGCTTGGTGCTAGCCCCCTACGAGCAGTACTTC. It yields the protein CASSLVLAPYEQYF.

CDR3 nucleotides: TGTGCCAGCTCACCAAGCATCGGGGGGAGCAATCAGCCCCAGCATTTT. Translation gives CASSPSIGGSNQPQHF. V is TRBV18 and J is TRBJ1-5, with D perhaps TRBD1 (5 bases). The CDR3 loop spans 16 amino acids. Germline assignment: CDR1 KGHSH and CDR2 LQKENI. The ends were cut back, 2 bases at V and 1 base at J, with 12 bases in the middle.

The CDR3 region has the DNA TGTGCCACAAATTTTGGGGGGGAAATTTACAATGAGCAGTTCTTC. This codes for CATNFGGEIYNEQFF. The rearrangement joins TRBV19 to TRBJ2-1; 7 bases align to TRBD2. V was pared by 10 bases and J by 4 bases, with 13 bases of the junction left unmatched. The length of the CDR3 is 15 residues. Germline lookup yields CDR1 LNHDA and CDR2 SQIVND (reference sequence).